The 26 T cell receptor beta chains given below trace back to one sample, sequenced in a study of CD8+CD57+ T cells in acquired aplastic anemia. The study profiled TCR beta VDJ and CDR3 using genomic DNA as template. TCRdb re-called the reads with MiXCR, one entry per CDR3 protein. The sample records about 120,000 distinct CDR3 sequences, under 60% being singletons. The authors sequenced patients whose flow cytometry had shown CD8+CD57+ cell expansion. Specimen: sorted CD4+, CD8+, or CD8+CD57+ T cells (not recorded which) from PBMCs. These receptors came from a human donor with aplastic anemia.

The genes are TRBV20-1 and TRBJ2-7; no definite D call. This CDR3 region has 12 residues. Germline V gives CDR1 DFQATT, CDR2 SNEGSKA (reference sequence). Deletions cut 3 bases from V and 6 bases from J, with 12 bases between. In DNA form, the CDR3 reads TGCAGTGCTAGGTGGGCAGGTTTCGAGCAGTACTTC. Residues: CSARWAGFEQYF.

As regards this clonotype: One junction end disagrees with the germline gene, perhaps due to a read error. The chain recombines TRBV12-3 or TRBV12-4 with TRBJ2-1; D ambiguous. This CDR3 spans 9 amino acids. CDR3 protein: CATSREQFF. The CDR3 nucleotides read TGTGCCACCAGCCGTGAGCAATTCTTC.

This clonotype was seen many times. The CDR3 loop reads CASSLGSSYNEQFF. Here the CDR3 DNA reads TGTGCCAGCAGCTTGGGTAGCTCCTACAATGAGCAGTTCTTC. The chain couples TRBV5-6 to TRBJ2-1; D remains unclear. CDR3 length: 14 amino acids. Germline CDR1 SGHDT, CDR2 YYEEEE. With 0 bases removed from V and 0 bases from J, the gap between germline ends came to 4 bases.

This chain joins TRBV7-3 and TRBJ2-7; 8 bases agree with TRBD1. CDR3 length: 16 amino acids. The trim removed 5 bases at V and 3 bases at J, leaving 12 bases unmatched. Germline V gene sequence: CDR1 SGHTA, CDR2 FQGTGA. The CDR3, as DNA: TGTGCCAGCAGCACAGCGGACAGGGCCTCATGCTACGAGCAGTACTTC. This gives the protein CASSTADRASCYEQYF.

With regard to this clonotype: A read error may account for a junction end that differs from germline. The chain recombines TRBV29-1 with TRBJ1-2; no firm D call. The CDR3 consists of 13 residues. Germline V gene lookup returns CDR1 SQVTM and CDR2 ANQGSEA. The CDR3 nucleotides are TGCGGCGTTGAATTGATAGCAATCTATGGCTACACCTTC. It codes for CGVELIAIYGYTF.

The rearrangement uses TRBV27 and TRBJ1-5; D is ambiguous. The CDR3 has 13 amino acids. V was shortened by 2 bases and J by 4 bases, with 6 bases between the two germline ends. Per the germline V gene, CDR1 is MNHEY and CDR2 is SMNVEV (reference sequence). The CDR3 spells CASSLGVNQPQHF. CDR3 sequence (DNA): TGTGCCAGCAGTTTAGGGGTGAATCAGCCCCAGCATTTT.

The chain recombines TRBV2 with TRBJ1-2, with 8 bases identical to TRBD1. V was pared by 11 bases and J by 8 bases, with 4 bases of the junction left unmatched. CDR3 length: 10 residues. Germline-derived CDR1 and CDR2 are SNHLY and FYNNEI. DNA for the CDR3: TGTGCCGCAAACAGGGGGGGCTACACCTTC. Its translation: CAANRGGYTF.

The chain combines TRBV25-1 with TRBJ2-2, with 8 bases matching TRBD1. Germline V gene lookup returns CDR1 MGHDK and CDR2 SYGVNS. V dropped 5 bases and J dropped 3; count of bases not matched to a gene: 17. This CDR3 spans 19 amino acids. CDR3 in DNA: TGTGCCAGCAGTCCGAGTCCACTAGGGACAGGCCGATACACCGGGGAGCTGTTTTTT. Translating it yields CASSPSPLGTGRYTGELFF.

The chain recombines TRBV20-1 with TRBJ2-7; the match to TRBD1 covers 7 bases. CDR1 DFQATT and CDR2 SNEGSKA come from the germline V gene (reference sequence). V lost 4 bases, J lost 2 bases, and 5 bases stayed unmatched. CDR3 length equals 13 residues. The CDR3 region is CSANGQVTYEQYF. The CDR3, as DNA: TGCAGTGCTAACGGACAGGTCACCTACGAGCAGTACTTC.

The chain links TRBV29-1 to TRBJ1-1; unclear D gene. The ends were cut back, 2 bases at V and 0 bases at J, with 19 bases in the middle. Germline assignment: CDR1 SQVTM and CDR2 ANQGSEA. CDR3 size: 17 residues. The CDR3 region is CSVESKDLLLLNTEAFF. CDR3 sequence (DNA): TGCAGCGTTGAATCGAAGGATCTTCTTTTATTGAACACTGAAGCTTTCTTT.

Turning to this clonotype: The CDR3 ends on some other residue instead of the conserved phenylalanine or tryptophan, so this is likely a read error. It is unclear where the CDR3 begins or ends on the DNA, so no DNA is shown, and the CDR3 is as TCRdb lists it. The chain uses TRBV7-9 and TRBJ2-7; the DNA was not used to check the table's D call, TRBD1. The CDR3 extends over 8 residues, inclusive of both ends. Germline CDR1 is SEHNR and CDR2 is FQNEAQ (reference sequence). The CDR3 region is CARRVGDT.

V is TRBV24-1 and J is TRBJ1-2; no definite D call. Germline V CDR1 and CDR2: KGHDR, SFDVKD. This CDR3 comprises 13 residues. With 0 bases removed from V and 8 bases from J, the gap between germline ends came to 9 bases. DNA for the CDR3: TGTGCCACCAGTGATTTGCTAAGTGAAGGCTACACCTTC. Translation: CATSDLLSEGYTF.

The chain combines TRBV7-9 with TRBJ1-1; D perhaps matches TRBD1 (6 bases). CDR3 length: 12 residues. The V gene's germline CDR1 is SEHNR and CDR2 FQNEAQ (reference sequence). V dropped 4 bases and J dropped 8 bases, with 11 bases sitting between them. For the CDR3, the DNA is TGTGCCAGCAGCTCGGCAGGGGTCGAAGCTTTCTTT. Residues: CASSSAGVEAFF.

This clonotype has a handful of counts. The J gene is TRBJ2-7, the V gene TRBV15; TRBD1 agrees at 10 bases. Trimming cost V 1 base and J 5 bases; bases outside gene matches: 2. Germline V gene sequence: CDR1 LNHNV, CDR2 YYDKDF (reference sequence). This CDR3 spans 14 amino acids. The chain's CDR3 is CATSRGGQGNEQYF. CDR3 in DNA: TGTGCCACCAGCAGAGGGGGACAGGGGAACGAGCAGTACTTC. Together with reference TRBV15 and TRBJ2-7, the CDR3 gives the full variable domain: DAMVIQNPRYQVTQFGKPVTLSCSQTLNHNVMYWYQQKSSQAPKLLFHYYDKDFNNEADTPDNFQSRRPNTSFCFLDIRSPGLGDTAMYLCATSRGGQGNEQYFGPGTRLTVT.

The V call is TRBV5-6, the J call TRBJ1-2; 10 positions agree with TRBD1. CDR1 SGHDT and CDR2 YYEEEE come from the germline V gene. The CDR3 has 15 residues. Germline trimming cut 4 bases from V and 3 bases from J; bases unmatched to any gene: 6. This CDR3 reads CASSRTGGGDYGYTF. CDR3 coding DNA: TGTGCCAGCAGCCGGACAGGGGGTGGGGACTATGGCTACACCTTC. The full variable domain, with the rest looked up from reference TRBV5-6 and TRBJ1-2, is DAGVTQSPTHLIKTRGQQVTLRCSPKSGHDTVSWYQQALGQGPQFIFQYYEEEERQRGNFPDRFSGHQFPNYSSELNVNALLLGDSALYLCASSRTGGGDYGYTFGSGTRLTVV.

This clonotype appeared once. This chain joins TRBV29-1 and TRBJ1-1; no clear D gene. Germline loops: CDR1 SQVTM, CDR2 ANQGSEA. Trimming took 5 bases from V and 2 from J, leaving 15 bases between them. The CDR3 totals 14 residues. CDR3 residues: CSVSVSGFNTEAFF. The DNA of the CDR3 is TGCAGCGTTTCTGTGTCGGGGTTCAACACTGAAGCTTTCTTT.

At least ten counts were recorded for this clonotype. CDR3 DNA: TGTGCCAGCAGTGACCCTAGCTATGGCTACACCTTC. Translated, it gives CASSDPSYGYTF. The V and J genes are TRBV6-1 and TRBJ1-2; D gene ambiguous. The germline V gene has CDR1 MNHNS and CDR2 SASEGT. The V end lost 3 bases, the J end lost 4 bases, and 6 bases lay between the germline ends. The CDR3 is 12 residues long.

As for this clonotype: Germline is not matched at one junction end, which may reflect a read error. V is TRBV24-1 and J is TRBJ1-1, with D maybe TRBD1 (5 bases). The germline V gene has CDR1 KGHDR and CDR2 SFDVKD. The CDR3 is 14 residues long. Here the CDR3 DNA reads TGTGCCACCAGTGAAGGCAGGGAGAACGCTGAAGCTTTCTTT. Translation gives CATSEGRENAEAFF.

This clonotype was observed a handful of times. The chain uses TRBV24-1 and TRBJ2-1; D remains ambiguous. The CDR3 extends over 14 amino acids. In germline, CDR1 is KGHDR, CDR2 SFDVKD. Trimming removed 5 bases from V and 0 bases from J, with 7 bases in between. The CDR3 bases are TGTGCCACCAGTGCACAGTCCTCCTACAATGAGCAGTTCTTC. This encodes CATSAQSSYNEQFF.

CDR3 region: CSARDPRGNTEAFF. The CDR3 DNA reads as TGCAGTGCTAGAGATCCTCGGGGGAACACTGAAGCTTTCTTT. This chain uses TRBV20-1 with TRBJ1-1; D is unresolved. Looked up from germline, CDR1 is DFQATT and CDR2 is SNEGSKA (reference sequence). The CDR3 is 14 residues long. V was clipped by 0 bases and J by 1 base, with 9 bases between them.

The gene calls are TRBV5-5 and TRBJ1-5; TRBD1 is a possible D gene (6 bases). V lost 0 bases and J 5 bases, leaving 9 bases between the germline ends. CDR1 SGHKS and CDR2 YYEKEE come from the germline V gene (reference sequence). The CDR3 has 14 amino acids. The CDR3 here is CASSLERGDQPQHF. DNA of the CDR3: TGTGCCAGCAGCTTGGAGAGGGGGGATCAGCCCCAGCATTTT. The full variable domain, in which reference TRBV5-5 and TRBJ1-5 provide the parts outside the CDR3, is DAGVTQSPTHLIKTRGQQVTLRCSPISGHKSVSWYQQVLGQGPQFIFQYYEKEERGRGNFPDRFSARQFPNYSSELNVNALLLGDSALYLCASSLERGDQPQHFGDGTRLSIL.

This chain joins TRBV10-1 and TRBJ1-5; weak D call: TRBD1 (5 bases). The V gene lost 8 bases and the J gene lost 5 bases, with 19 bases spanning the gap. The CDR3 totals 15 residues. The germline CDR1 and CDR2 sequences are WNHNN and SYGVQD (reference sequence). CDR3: CASCSGHAYHQPQHF. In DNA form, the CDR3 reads TGCGCCAGCTGCTCTGGACATGCATATCATCAGCCCCAGCATTTT.

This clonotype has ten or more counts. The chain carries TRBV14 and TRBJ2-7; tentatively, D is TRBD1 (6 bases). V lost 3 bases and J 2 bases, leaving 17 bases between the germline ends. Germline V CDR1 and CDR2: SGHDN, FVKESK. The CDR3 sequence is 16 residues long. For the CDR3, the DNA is TGTGCCAGCAGCCAGAAACCCGGGACATATACCTACGAGCAGTACTTC. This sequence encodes CASSQKPGTYTYEQYF.

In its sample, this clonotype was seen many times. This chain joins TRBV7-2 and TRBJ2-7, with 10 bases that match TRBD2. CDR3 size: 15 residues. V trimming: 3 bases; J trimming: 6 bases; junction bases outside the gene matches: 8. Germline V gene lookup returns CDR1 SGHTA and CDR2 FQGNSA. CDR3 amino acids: CASSLGSGRFLEQYF. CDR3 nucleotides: TGTGCCAGCAGCTTGGGTAGCGGGAGGTTTCTCGAGCAGTACTTC.

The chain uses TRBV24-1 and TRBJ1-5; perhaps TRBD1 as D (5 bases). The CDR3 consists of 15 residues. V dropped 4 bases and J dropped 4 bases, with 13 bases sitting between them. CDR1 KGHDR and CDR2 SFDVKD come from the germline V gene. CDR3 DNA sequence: TGTGCCACCAGTGAGGATGGGACTGTGAATCAGCCCCAGCATTTT. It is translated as CATSEDGTVNQPQHF.

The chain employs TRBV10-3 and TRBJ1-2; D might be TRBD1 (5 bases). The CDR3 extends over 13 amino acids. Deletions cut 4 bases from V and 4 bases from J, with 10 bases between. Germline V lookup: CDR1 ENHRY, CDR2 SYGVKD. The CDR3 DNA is TGTGCCATCAGTGTGGCGAGGGGCTATGGCTACACCTTC. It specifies CAISVARGYGYTF.